This T cell receptor (beta chain) was recorded in a study of blood T cell repertoires in COVID-19 (dated by TCRdb to about 2020). About the full investigation: Collaborator samples came from the United States, Italy and Spain and covered acute and convalescent phases of COVID-19. The material from the prospective study consisted of cDNA or gDNA derived from T cells, B-cell-depleted T cells, or PBMCs. Subjects who had been exposed to COVID-19, were actively infected with it, or had recovered from it provided the deeply sampled blood TCRbeta repertoires that made up the dataset. A freely available public database, intended as a resource for researchers studying the immune response to SARS-CoV-2, is where the repertoires were released. Samples came from the ongoing ImmuneRACE study (first 160 participants) plus 1,254 subjects from 6 global collaborators. A de-identified subject ID, COVID-19 status, age in years and sex were almost always included in the sample metadata. Where HLA class I and class II types were available, the types were taken from metadata supplied by the sample provider, not from assay-based typing.

Reading from cysteine to phenylalanine, the CDR3 counts 17 amino acids. The DNA shown is the 51-base CDR3, in frame from base 1. CDR1 and CDR2 were assigned from the germline V gene as MGHDK and SYGVNS. Deletion took 5 bases off V and 5 bases off J, with a span of 24 bases between the germline ends. Enrolling through a virtual design, the prospective study's participants ranged in age from roughly 18 to 89 years and lived across roughly 24 United States geographic areas. To assign participants to cohorts, the prospective study relied on clinical history that participants themselves reported in a screening survey and a study questionnaire. For ImmuneRACE Cohort 3, a participant was defined as recovered based on two consecutive negative NP/OP PCR tests, clearance by a healthcare professional, or resolution of symptoms. Mobile phlebotomists in the prospective study collected whole blood, serum and a nasopharyngeal or oropharyngeal swab from every participant. Over an approximately 2-month period, participants in the prospective study had the option of providing additional blood draws and questionnaires. Blood samples from the prospective study were shipped frozen or at room temperature prior to DNA extraction.

With respect to this clone: Its antigen remains unidentified. No much larger clonotype is one base removed from it; base qualities were not supplied.

On the study overall, not on this receptor specifically: The quantity of clinical and demographic metadata differed by source and by participant and was supplied without curation.

The immunoSEQ Assay, a bias-controlled multiplex PCR, was used to amplify TCRbeta CDR3 regions from genomic DNA. In the original analysis: The number of nucleated cells in each sample was estimated from the amplification of reference gene primers within the assay. Sequence reads were collapsed and filtered to measure the absolute abundance of every unique TCRbeta CDR3 rearrangement. For each sample, productive Simpson clonality was calculated as the square root of Simpson's diversity index across productive rearrangements. TCRdb's version of the immuneACCESS table is confined to in-frame rearrangements and falls short of the full clone set. An unresolved V gene accounts for under half of the shortfall where checked; the remainder is of unknown origin. The V and J calls and clone size are taken from that table; D and trimming were inferred from the DNA. This sample is represented by around 370,000 clones; 88% of them were singletons. The ten largest clones add up to about 1.1% of the sample.

This sequence uses TRBV25-1 and TRBJ2-5; the D gene is perhaps TRBD1, from 6 matching bases. The clonotype originates from a woman aged 18-29 years who had recovered from COVID-19. Sequencing input: PBMCs or T cells enriched from blood (not recorded which). CDR3 region: CASSPAGGKSTGETQYF. The sequenced DNA: TGTGCCAGCAGTCCCGCTGGGGGCAAGAGTACTGGGGAGACCCAGTACTTC.